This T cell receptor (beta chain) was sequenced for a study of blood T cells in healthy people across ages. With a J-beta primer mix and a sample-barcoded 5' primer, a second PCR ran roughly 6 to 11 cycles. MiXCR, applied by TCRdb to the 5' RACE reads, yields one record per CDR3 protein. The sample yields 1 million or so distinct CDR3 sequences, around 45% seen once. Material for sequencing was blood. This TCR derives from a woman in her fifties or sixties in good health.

CDR3 loop: CASTLLAGPNIQYF. The CDR3 DNA follows: TGTGCCAGCACCCTCTTAGCGGGTCCAAACATTCAGTACTTC. V and J are TRBV6-1 and TRBJ2-4, with 7 bases identical to TRBD2. Germline lookup yields CDR1 MNHNS and CDR2 SASEGT. The trim removed 7 bases at V and 6 bases at J, leaving 9 bases unmatched. The CDR3 has 14 residues.